Below are 5 T cell receptor beta chains sequenced from a single sample in a study of cytomegalovirus exposure and HLA in healthy donors. The PCR was carried out with 60 Vbeta primers and 13 Jbeta primers. Libraries were prepared by immunoSEQ multiplex PCR; TCRdb keeps only in-frame clonotypes and omits some of them. The ten top clones account for about 2.2%, within a sample of under 200,000 clones. The sequenced sample consisted of PBMCs. Receptors originate from a man aged 25-40 years in good health and CMV-seronegative.

The rearrangement links TRBV19 to TRBJ1-2, with 10 bases identical to TRBD1. V dropped 4 bases and J dropped 8; count of bases not matched to a gene: 16. The CDR3 is 17 residues long. Per germline, CDR1 LNHDA and CDR2 SQIVND (reference sequence). CDR3 in amino acids: CASSKTTRQGARDGYTF. CDR3 DNA: TGTGCCAGTAGTAAAACAACCAGACAGGGGGCGCGGGACGGCTACACCTTC.

V is TRBV14 and J is TRBJ2-3, with D maybe TRBD2 (6 bases). The germline V gene has CDR1 SGHDN and CDR2 FVKESK. V was shortened by 4 bases and J by 2 bases, with 22 bases between the two germline ends. This CDR3 comprises 18 residues. CDR3 bases: TGTGCCAGCAGCCGTATAGGGGAAATAGCGGTGAACACAGATACGCAGTATTTT. It specifies CASSRIGEIAVNTDTQYF.

This chain links TRBV10-2 with TRBJ2-1; D unresolved. Trimming removed 8 bases from V and 10 bases from J, with 12 bases in between. Per the germline V gene, CDR1 is WSHSY and CDR2 is SAAADI. The CDR3 is 11 residues long. CDR3 in amino acids: CASLIGYEQFF. The DNA of the CDR3 is TGCGCCAGCCTCATCGGGTACGAGCAGTTCTTC.

V and J are TRBV11-2 and TRBJ1-1; D unresolved. With 2 bases removed from V and 5 bases from J, the gap between germline ends came to 9 bases. The CDR3 is made up of 13 amino acids. Germline V gene data show CDR1 as SGHAT and CDR2 as FQNNGV. In DNA, the CDR3 is TGTGCCAGCAGCTTAAACTGGAGGACTGAAGCTTTCTTT. It encodes CASSLNWRTEAFF. Filled out from reference TRBV11-2 and TRBJ1-1, the complete variable domain reads EAGVAQSPRYKIIEKRQSVAFWCNPISGHATLYWYQQILGQGPKLLIQFQNNGVVDDSQLPKDRFSAERLKGVDSTLKIQPAKLEDSAVYLCASSLNWRTEAFFGQGTRLTVV.

The gene calls are TRBV6-1 and TRBJ2-3; no definite D call. Trimming took off 5 bases at V and 6 bases at J, with 18 bases between the two ends. This CDR3 has 15 amino acids. Germline V gene data show CDR1 as MNHNS and CDR2 as SASEGT. The CDR3 here is CASSPLSPADDTQYF. The CDR3 nucleotides read TGTGCCAGCAGTCCACTCAGCCCCGCGGATGATACGCAGTATTTT.